This T cell receptor (beta chain) was recorded in a study of cytomegalovirus exposure and HLA in healthy donors. Primers included in the PCR were 60 Vbeta and 13 Jbeta primers. TCRdb's copy holds only in-frame clones and misses some; the assay was immunoSEQ multiplex PCR. The data hold approximately 86,000 clones, with over 70% observed a single time. This clone came up a few times. The V end lost 1 base, the J end lost 6 bases, and 5 bases lay between the germline ends. The CDR3 spans 12 residues. Germline CDR1 SGHTA, CDR2 FQGNSA. The sequenced material came from PBMCs. The receptor was isolated from a man in his sixties in good health and CMV-seronegative. V gene TRBV7-2 combines with J gene TRBJ2-3; no clear D. The CDR3 is CASSLGADTQYF. The DNA for the CDR3 is TGTGCCAGCAGCTTAGGGGCGGATACGCAGTATTTT.